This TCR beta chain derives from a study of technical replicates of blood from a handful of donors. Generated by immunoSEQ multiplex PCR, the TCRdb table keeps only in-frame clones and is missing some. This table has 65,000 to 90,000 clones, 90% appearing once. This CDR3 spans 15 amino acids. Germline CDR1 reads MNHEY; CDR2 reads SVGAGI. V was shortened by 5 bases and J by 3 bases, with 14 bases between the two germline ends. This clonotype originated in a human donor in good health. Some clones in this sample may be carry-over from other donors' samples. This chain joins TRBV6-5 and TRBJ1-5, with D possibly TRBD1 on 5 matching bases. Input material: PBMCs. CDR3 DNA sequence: TGTGCCAGCAGTCCGACAGCGATGACCAATCAGCCCCAGCATTTT. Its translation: CASSPTAMTNQPQHF.